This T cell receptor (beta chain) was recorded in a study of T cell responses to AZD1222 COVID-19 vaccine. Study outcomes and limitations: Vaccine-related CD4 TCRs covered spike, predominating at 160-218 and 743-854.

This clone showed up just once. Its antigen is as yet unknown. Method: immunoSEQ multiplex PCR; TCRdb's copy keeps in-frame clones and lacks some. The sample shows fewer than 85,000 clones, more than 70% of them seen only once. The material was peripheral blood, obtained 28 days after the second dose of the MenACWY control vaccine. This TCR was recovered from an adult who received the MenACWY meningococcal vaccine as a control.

Written as DNA, the CDR3 is TGTGCCAGCAGCCAGGGGGCCCTAGGGCTACCGGAAGCTTTCTTT. This codes for CASSQGALGLPEAFF. The chain carries TRBV4-2 and TRBJ1-1, with D perhaps matching TRBD1 (6 bases). Germline CDR1 reads LGHNA; CDR2 reads YNFKEQ. V shed 3 bases and J shed 8 bases, with 19 bases lying between them. The CDR3 has 15 amino acids.